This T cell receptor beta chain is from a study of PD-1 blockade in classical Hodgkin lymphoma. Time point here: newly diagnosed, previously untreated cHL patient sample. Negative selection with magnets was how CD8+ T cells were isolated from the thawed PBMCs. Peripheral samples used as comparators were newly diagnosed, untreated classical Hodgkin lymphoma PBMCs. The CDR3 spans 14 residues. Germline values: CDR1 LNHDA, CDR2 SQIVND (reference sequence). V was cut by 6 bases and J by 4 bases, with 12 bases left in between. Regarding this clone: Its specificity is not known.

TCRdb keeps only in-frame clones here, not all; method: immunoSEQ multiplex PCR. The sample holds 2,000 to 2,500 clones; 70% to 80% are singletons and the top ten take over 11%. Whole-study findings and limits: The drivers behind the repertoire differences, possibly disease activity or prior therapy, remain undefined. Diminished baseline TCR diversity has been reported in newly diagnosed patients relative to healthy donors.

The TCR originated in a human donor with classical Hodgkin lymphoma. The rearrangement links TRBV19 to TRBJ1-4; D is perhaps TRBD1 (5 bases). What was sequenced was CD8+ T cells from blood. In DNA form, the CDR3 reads TGTGCCAGTAGCTACAGGCGCCGTAATGAAAAACTGTTTTTT. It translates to CASSYRRRNEKLFF.